This T cell receptor (beta chain) is from a study of vaccination effects on CD4 cells after COVID-19. Findings and limits, study-wide: Late after vaccination, infection- and vaccine-induced clones showed marked clonal contraction.

On this clone itself: What it recognizes is unknown.

Trimming left V 5 bases short and J 2 bases short, with 9 bases between. The germline gives CDR1 SGHTA, CDR2 FQGTGA. This CDR3 comprises 13 residues. Antigen-specific CD4+ T cell clonotypes were called by their expansion after viral peptide-pool culture in ViraFEST. Having been cultured for roughly 10 days, the cells underwent CD4+ T cell isolation. A positive SARS-CoV-2 PCR test fell between March and December 2020. A peptide pool from HIV-1 Nef constituted the negative control culture. In the cultures, half the medium was exchanged for IL-2 medium on days 3 and 7. Some clones are missing from TCRdb's copy, which holds only in-frame ones; the method was immunoSEQ multiplex PCR. The table records roughly 70,000 clones, more than 65% of them present only once.

The V gene is TRBV7-3, the J gene TRBJ1-1; D is perhaps TRBD1 (5 bases). This receptor was obtained from a human donor who had a prior SARS-CoV-2 infection. The sample here was CD4+ T cells from PBMCs cultured with HIV peptides, taken before COVID-19 vaccination. Noted subset: HIV-1 Nef peptide pool negative control/reference culture. CDR3 bases: TGTGCCAGCAGCGTCAGGGTAAACACTGAAGCTTTCTTT. Its translation is CASSVRVNTEAFF.